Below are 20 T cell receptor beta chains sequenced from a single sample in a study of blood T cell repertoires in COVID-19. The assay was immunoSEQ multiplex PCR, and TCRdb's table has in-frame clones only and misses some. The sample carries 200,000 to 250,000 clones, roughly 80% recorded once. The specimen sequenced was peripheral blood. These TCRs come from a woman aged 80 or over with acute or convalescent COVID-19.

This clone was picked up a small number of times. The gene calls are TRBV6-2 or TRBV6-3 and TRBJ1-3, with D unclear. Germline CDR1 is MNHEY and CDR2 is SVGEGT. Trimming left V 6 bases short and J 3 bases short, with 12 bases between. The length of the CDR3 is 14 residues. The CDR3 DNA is TGTGCCAGCAGCAGATCGGGAGGTGGAAACACCATATATTTT. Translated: CASSRSGGGNTIYF.

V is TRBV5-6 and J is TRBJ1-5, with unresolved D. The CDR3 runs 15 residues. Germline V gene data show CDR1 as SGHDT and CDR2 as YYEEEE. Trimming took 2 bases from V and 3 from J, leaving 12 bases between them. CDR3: CASSFFQQFNQPQHF. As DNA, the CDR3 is TGTGCCAGCAGCTTCTTTCAACAGTTCAATCAGCCCCAGCATTTT.

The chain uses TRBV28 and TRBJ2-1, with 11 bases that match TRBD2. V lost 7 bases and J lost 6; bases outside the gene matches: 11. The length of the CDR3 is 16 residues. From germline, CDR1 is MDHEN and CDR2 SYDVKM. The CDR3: CASTRPGLAGPNEQFF. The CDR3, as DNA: TGTGCCAGCACCCGACCAGGACTAGCGGGCCCCAATGAGCAGTTCTTC.

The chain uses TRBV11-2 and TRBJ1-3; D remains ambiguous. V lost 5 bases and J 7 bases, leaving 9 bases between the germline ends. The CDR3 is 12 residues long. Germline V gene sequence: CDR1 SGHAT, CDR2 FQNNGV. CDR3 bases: TGTGCCAGCAGCCTCCTTCTCAACACCATATATTTT. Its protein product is CASSLLLNTIYF.

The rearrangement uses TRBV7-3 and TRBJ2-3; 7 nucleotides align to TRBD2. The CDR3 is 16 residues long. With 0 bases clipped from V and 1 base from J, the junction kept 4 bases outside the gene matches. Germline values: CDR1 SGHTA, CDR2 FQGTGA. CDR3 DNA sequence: TGTGCCAGCAGCTTAACGTTGGCGGGAGGCACAGATACGCAGTATTTT. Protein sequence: CASSLTLAGGTDTQYF.

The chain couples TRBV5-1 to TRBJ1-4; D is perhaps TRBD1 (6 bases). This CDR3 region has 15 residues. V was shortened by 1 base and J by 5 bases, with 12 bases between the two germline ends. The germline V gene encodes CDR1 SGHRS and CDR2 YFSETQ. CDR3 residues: CASSLSLQGNEKLFF. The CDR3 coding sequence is TGCGCCAGCAGCTTGTCCCTACAGGGCAATGAAAAACTGTTTTTT.

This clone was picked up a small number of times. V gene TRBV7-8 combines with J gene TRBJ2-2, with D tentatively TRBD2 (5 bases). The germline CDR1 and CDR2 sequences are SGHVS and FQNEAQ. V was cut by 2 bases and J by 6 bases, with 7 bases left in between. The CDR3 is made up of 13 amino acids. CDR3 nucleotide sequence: TGTGCCAGCAGCTTAATGAGGGCCGGGGAGCTGTTTTTT. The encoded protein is CASSLMRAGELFF.

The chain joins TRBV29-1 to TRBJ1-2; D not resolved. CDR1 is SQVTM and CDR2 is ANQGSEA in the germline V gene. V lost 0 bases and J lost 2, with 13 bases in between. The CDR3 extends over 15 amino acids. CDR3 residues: CSVEERGRLNYGYTF. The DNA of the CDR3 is TGCAGCGTTGAAGAACGGGGAAGGCTAAACTATGGCTACACCTTC.

CDR3 loop: CAWRDRGNYGYTF. CDR3 sequence (DNA): TGTGCCTGGAGGGACAGGGGAAACTATGGCTACACCTTC. This rearrangement joins TRBV30 to TRBJ1-2; 9 bases fit TRBD1. Trimming removed 3 bases from V and 2 bases from J; junction bases left unmatched: 1. The CDR3 has 13 residues. The germline V gene encodes CDR1 GTSNPN and CDR2 SVGIG (reference sequence). The full variable domain, completed using reference TRBV30 and TRBJ1-2, is SQTIHQWPATLVQPVGSPLSLECTVEGTSNPNLYWYRQAAGRGLQLLFYSVGIGQISSEVPQNLSASRPQDRQFILSSKKLLLSDSGFYLCAWRDRGNYGYTFGSGTRLTVV.

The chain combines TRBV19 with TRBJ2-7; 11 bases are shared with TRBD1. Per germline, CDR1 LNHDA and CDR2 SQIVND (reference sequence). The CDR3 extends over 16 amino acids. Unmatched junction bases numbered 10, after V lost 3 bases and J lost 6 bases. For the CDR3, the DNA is TGTGCCAGTAGTATTTTATCCGGACAGGGGGCGGGCGAGCAGTACTTC. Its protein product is CASSILSGQGAGEQYF.

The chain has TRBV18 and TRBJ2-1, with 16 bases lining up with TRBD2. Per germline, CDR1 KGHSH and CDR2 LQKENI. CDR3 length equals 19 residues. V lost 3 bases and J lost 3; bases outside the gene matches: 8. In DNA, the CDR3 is TGTGCCAGCTCACCGGGGACTAGCGGGGGGGCCTACAACTACAATGAGCAGTTCTTC. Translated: CASSPGTSGGAYNYNEQFF.

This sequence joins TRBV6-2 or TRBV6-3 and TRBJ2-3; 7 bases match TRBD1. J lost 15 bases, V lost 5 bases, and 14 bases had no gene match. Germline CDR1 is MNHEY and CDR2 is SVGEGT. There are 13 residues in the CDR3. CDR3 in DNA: TGTGCCAGCAGTGATCTCTCAAGGGGGCGCCGATATTTT. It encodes CASSDLSRGRRYF.

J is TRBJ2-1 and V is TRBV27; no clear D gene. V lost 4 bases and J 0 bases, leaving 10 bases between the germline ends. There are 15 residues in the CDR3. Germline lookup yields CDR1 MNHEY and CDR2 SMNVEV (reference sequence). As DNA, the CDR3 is TGTGCCAGCAGTTCTCCACGGAGCTCCTACAATGAGCAGTTCTTC. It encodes CASSSPRSSYNEQFF.

CDR3 protein: CASSSSGGTWHEQFF. The CDR3, as DNA: TGCGCCAGCAGCTCTAGCGGGGGGACCTGGCATGAGCAGTTCTTC. The chain recombines TRBV5-1 with TRBJ2-1; 11 nucleotides line up with TRBD2. The germline V gene has CDR1 SGHRS and CDR2 YFSETQ. Trimming cost V 3 bases and J 8 bases; bases outside gene matches: 7. This CDR3 has 15 residues.

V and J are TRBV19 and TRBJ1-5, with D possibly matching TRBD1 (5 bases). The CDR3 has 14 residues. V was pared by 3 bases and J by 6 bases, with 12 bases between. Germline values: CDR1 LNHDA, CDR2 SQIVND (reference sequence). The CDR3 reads CASSIVPGPQPQHF. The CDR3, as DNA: TGTGCCAGTAGTATTGTGCCAGGGCCTCAGCCCCAGCATTTT.

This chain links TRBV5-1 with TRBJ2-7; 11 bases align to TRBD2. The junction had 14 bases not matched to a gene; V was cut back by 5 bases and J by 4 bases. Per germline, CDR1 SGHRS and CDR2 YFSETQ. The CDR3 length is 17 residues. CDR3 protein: CASSTGLAGNRGYEQYF. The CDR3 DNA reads TGCGCCAGCAGTACCGGACTAGCGGGCAATCGTGGGTACGAGCAGTACTTC.

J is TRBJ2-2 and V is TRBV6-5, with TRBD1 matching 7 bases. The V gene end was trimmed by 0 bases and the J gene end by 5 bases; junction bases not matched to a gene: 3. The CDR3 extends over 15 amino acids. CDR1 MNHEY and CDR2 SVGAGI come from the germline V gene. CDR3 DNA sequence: TGTGCCAGCAGTTACTCTCAGGGGGTAACCGGGGAGCTGTTTTTT. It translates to CASSYSQGVTGELFF.

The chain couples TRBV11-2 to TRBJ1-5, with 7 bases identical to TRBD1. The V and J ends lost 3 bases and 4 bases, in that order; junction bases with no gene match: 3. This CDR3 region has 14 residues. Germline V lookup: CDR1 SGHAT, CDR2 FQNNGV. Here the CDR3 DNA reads TGTGCCAGCAGCTTGGGGACAGCAAATCAGCCCCAGCATTTT. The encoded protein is CASSLGTANQPQHF.

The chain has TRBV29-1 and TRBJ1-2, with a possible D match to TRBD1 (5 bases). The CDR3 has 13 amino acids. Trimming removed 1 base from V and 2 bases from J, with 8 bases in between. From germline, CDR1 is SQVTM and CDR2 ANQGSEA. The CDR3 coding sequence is TGCAGCGTTGAAGTTGGGGCGAACTATGGCTACACCTTC. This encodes CSVEVGANYGYTF.

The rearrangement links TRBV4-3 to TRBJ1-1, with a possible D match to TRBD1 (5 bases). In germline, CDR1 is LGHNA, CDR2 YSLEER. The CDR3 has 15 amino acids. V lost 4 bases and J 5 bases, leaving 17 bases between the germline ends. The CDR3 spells CASSRNTGVGTEAFF. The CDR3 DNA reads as TGCGCCAGCAGCCGCAACACAGGCGTAGGTACTGAAGCTTTCTTT.